This is a list of T cell receptor beta chains from one sample in a study of T-cell memory formation after mild COVID-19. TCRdb passed the 5' RACE reads through MiXCR, listing each CDR3 protein once. Of about 600,000 distinct CDR3 sequences listed, about a fifth were seen once; the top ten hold roughly 8.1%. The source material was PBMCs or a T cell subset sorted from them (not recorded which). The source of these receptors is an adult woman who had mild COVID-19 (a few samples of this study predate the infection). Cell type and time point are not known. Each CDR3 is given with its conserved first and last residue.

>TRBJ2-3|TRBV9
CASSVEAGGVGDTQYF
>TRBJ2-1|TRBV3-1
CASSQDMNEQFF
>TRBJ1-5|TRBV3-1
CASSRIALKEDGGTGYQPQHF
>TRBJ2-3|TRBV11-3
CASSEGGARTDTQYF
>TRBJ2-6|TRBV27
CASSQGVIGANVLTF
>TRBJ2-5|TRBV3-1
CASSWTSGGQETQYF
>TRBJ2-1|TRBV7-9
CASSLPRLLAESYNEQFF
>TRBJ2-1|TRBV18
CASSPSRQKSSSYNEQFF
>TRBJ1-2|TRBV5-1
CASSTDRPAYGYTF
>TRBJ2-7|TRBV6-6
CASSSGPGGNYEQYF
>TRBJ2-3|TRBV14
CASSPTRTGGPDTQYF
>TRBJ1-6|TRBV12-3/TRBV12-4
CASSLWTGDSPLHF
>TRBJ1-5|TRBV2
CASSETGYQPQHF
>TRBJ1-1|TRBV15
CATSRGEGASTEAFF
>TRBJ2-1|TRBV12-3/TRBV12-4
CASRLGLANEQFF
>TRBJ1-2|TRBV20-1
CSATGQGAYYGYTF
>TRBJ2-3|TRBV7-8
CASSLPAGSDTQYF
>TRBJ1-2|TRBV5-1
CASSLDPGNIGGYTF
>TRBJ1-1|TRBV7-2
CASSRGGAVTEAFF
>TRBJ1-2|TRBV12-3/TRBV12-4
CASSPGRRGTYGYTF
>TRBJ2-7|TRBV25-1
CASSGTTWGHLSYEQYF
>TRBJ1-2|TRBV14
CASSPLYGPWLYTF
>TRBJ1-2|TRBV5-1
CASSTAGRYGYTF
>TRBJ1-1|TRBV19
CASSSGQSMNTEAFF